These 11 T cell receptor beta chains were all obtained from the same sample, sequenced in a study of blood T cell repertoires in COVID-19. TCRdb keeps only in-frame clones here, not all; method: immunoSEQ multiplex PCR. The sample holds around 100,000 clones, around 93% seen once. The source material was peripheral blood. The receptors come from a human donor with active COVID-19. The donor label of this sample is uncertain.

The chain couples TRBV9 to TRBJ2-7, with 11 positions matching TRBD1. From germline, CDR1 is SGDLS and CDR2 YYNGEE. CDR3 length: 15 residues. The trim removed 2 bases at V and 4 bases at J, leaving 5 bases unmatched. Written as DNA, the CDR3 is TGTGCCAGCAGCGTCTCCGGGACAGGGGGGTACGAGCAGTACTTC. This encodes CASSVSGTGGYEQYF.

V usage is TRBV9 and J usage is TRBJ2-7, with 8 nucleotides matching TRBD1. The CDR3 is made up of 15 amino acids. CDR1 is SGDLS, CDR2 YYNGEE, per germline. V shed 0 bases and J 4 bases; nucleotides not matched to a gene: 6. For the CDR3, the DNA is TGTGCCAGCAGCGTAGCTCAGGACAGGGAGTACGAGCAGTACTTC. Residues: CASSVAQDREYEQYF.

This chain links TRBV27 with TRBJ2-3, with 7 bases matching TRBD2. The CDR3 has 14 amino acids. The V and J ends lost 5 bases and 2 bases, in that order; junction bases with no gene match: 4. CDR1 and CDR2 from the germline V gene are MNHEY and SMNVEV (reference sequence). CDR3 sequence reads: CASSPGLLTDTQYF. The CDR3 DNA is TGTGCCAGCAGTCCGGGACTACTCACAGATACGCAGTATTTT.

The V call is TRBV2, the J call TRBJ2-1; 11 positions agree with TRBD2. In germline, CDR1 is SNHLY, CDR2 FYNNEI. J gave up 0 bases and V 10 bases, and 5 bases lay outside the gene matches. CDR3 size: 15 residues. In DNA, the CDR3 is TGTGCCACCCCTAGCGGGGGGATCTCCTACAATGAGCAGTTCTTC. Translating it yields CATPSGGISYNEQFF. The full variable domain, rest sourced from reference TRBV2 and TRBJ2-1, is EPEVTQTPSHQVTQMGQEVILRCVPISNHLYFYWYRQILGQKVEFLVSFYNNEISEKSEIFDDQFSVERPDGSNFTLKIRSTKLEDSAMYFCATPSGGISYNEQFFGPGTRLTVL.

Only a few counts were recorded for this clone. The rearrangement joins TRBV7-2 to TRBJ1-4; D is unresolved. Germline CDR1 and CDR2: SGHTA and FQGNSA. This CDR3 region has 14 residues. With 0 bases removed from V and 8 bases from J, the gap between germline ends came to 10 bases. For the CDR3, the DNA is TGTGCCAGCAGCTTAGCGGGGAGTCGGGAAAAACTGTTTTTT. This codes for CASSLAGSREKLFF.

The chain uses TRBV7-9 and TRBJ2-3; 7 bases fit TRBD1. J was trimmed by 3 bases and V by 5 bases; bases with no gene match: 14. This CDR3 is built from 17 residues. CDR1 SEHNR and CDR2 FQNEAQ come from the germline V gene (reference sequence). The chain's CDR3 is CASSTLVDRVGTDTQYF. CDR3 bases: TGTGCCAGCAGCACACTAGTAGACAGGGTAGGGACAGATACGCAGTATTTT.

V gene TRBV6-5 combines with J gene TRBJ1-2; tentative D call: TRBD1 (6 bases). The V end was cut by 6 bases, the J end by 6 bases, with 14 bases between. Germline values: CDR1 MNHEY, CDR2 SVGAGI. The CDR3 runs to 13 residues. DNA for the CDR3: TGTGCCAGCAGCTGGACAGCTTGGGATGGCTACACCTTC. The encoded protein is CASSWTAWDGYTF.

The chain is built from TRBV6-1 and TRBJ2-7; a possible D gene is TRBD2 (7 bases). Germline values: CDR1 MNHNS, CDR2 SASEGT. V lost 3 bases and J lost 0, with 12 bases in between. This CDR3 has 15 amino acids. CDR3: CASSDRGGDSYEQYF. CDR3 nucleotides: TGTGCCAGCAGTGACCGCGGGGGCGACTCCTACGAGCAGTACTTC.

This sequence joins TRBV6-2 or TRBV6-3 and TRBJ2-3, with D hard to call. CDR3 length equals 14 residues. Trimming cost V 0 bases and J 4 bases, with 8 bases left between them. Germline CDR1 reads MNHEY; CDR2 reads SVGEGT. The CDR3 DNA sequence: TGTGCCAGCAGTTACTCGACTGAGGCAGATACGCAGTATTTT. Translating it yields CASSYSTEADTQYF.

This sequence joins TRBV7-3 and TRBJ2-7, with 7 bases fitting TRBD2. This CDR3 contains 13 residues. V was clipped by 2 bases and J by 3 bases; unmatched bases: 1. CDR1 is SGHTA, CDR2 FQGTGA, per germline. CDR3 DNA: TGTGCCAGCAGCTTAGGGGGGGACTACGAGCAGTACTTC. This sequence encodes CASSLGGDYEQYF.

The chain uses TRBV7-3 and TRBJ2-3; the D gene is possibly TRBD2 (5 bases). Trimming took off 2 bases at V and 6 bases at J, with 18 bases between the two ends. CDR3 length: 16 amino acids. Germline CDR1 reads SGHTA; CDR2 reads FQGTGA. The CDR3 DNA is TGTGCCAGCAGCTTAGGAGGCGGCCGGACCACGGATACGCAGTATTTT. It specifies CASSLGGGRTTDTQYF.